Listed below are T cell receptor beta chains from one sample, sequenced in a study of control samples from healthy donors and cancer patients. Repertoires were generated with immunoSEQ multiplex PCR, while TCRdb's copy carries only in-frame clones and drops some. Here the sample spans over 200,000 clones, more than 65% being singletons. The sample taken for sequencing was PBMCs. These receptor sequences come from a woman between 55 and 75 years old with lung cancer. CDR3s include the opening cysteine and the closing phenylalanine or tryptophan. The D gene is left open where the match is weak. Not all rows give a size; the values are once, few, many and, for expanded clones, a class.

J gene,V gene,D gene,clone size,CDR3 protein,CDR3 DNA
TRBJ2-1,TRBV5-4,TRBD1,-,CASSLDRGSHNEQFF,TGTGCCAGCAGCTTGGACAGGGGGTCCCACAATGAGCAGTTCTTC
TRBJ2-5,TRBV2,-,-,CASSETWPVQETQYF,TGTGCCAGCAGTGAAACTTGGCCAGTTCAAGAGACCCAGTACTTC
TRBJ1-2,TRBV3-1/TRBV3-2,-,-,CASSQVSHHGYTF,TGTGCCAGCAGCCAGGTCAGTCACCATGGCTACACCTTC
TRBJ1-1,TRBV5-1,TRBD1,-,CASRGDRVDTEAFF,TGCGCCAGCAGGGGTGACAGGGTGGACACTGAAGCTTTCTTT
TRBJ1-2,TRBV9,-,once,CASSGHSAGKSNGYTF,TGTGCCAGCAGCGGGCACTCCGCCGGGAAATCAAATGGCTACACCTTC
TRBJ2-5,TRBV15,-,-,CATSRDPNYDRETQYF,TGTGCCACCAGCAGAGATCCTAACTACGACCGAGAGACCCAGTACTTC
TRBJ1-1,TRBV7-9,-,once,CASIDRGGGVNTEAFF,TGTGCCAGCATCGATAGGGGGGGAGGAGTGAACACTGAAGCTTTCTTT
TRBJ1-2,TRBV6-4,-,-,CASSDGAYGYTF,TGTGCCAGCAGTGACGGTGCCTATGGCTACACCTTC
TRBJ1-2,TRBV19,-,-,CASSIVPLWGYTF,TGTGCCAGTAGTATAGTCCCCCTTTGGGGCTACACCTTC
TRBJ1-2,TRBV5-6,-,-,CASTPGIFGSFGYTF,TGTGCCAGCACCCCGGGCATTTTTGGGTCTTTTGGCTACACCTTC
TRBJ1-2,TRBV10-1,-,few,CASSSTRLYGYTF,TGCGCCAGCAGCTCGACAAGGCTCTATGGCTACACCTTC
TRBJ2-7,TRBV18,-,-,CASSPGRNEQYF,TGTGCCAGCTCACCAGGCCGCAACGAGCAGTACTTC
TRBJ1-4,TRBV19,-,-,CASSPREKLFF,TGTGCCAGTAGTCCCAGGGAAAAACTGTTTTTT
TRBJ2-7,TRBV12-3/TRBV12-4,-,-,CASSSSSSYEQYF,TGTGCCAGCAGTTCTTCTAGCTCCTACGAGCAGTACTTC
TRBJ2-3,TRBV19,-,-,CASSWGDTDTQYF,TGTGCCAGTAGCTGGGGAGACACAGATACGCAGTATTTT
TRBJ2-7,TRBV6-6,-,-,CASSPGQGKSSYEQYF,TGTGCCAGCAGCCCGGGGCAGGGGAAATCTTCCTACGAGCAGTACTTC
TRBJ1-5,TRBV27,TRBD1,once,CASSFIGQGSNQPQHF,TGTGCCAGCAGTTTTATTGGACAGGGGAGCAATCAGCCCCAGCATTTT
TRBJ2-5,TRBV5-1,-,-,CASSLVPGGGTEETQYF,TGCGCCAGCAGCTTAGTCCCGGGTGGGGGGACCGAAGAGACCCAGTACTTC
TRBJ2-1,TRBV15,TRBD2,-,CATSRAPSGRLEQFF,TGTGCCACCAGCAGAGCGCCTAGCGGGAGACTTGAGCAGTTCTTC
TRBJ1-6,TRBV7-2,TRBD1,-,CASSSLGQLNSPLHF,TGTGCCAGCAGCTCGCTGGGACAGCTTAATTCACCCCTCCACTTT
TRBJ1-3,TRBV9,-,once,CASSVGHETGNTIYF,TGTGCCAGCAGCGTTGGACACGAGACTGGAAACACCATATATTTT
TRBJ2-3,TRBV28,TRBD2,-,CASSFSGRRGTQYF,TGTGCCAGCAGTTTCAGCGGGAGAAGGGGTACGCAGTATTTT
TRBJ1-3,TRBV28,TRBD1,-,CASSLTGGGNTIYF,TGTGCCAGCAGTTTGACAGGGGGAGGAAACACCATATATTTT
TRBJ1-4,TRBV28,-,-,CASSIRGYATNEKLFF,TGTGCCAGCAGTATTCGGGGGTACGCAACTAATGAAAAACTGTTTTTT
TRBJ1-1,TRBV9,TRBD1,few,CASSVATWTGSPTEAFF,TGTGCCAGCAGCGTAGCTACCTGGACAGGGTCGCCGACTGAAGCTTTCTTT
TRBJ1-6,TRBV25-1,-,once,CASSDGASPLHF,TGTGCCAGCAGTGATGGGGCTTCACCCCTCCACTTT
TRBJ1-3,TRBV4-1,-,-,CASSQDRAAGNTIYF,TGCGCCAGCAGCCAAGATAGGGCAGCGGGAAACACCATATATTTT
TRBJ2-2,TRBV11-2,TRBD2,-,CASSFGTSGRATGELFF,TGTGCCAGCAGCTTTGGGACTAGCGGGAGGGCCACCGGGGAGCTGTTTTTT
TRBJ2-3,TRBV4-1,TRBD2,-,CASSQDPSGSTDTQYF,TGCGCCAGCAGCCAAGACCCTAGCGGTAGCACAGATACGCAGTATTTT
TRBJ2-5,TRBV7-9,-,-,CASSFLPRKETQYF,TGTGCCAGCAGCTTCCTCCCCCGCAAAGAGACCCAGTACTTC
TRBJ1-5,TRBV6-6,-,-,CASSLPDGTGNQPQHF,TGTGCCAGCAGTCTCCCGGACGGGACGGGGAATCAGCCCCAGCATTTT
TRBJ1-5,TRBV6-5,TRBD1,once,CASSYSSGQGSQPQHF,TGTGCCAGCAGTTATTCCTCGGGACAGGGGTCTCAGCCCCAGCATTTT
TRBJ2-7,TRBV3-1/TRBV3-2,-,-,CASSQDDMGVLGEQYF,TGTGCCAGCAGCCAAGATGACATGGGAGTATTAGGCGAGCAGTACTTC
TRBJ2-3,TRBV28,-,-,CASSQGAGGPRDTQYF,TGTGCCAGCAGCCAGGGGGCGGGAGGCCCTCGGGATACGCAGTATTTT
TRBJ2-7,TRBV5-5,-,-,CASSLARGFSYEQYF,TGTGCCAGCAGCTTGGCCAGGGGATTCTCCTACGAGCAGTACTTC
TRBJ2-1,TRBV30,TRBD2,-,CAWSVLAGAYNEQFF,TGTGCCTGGAGTGTACTAGCGGGAGCCTACAATGAGCAGTTCTTC